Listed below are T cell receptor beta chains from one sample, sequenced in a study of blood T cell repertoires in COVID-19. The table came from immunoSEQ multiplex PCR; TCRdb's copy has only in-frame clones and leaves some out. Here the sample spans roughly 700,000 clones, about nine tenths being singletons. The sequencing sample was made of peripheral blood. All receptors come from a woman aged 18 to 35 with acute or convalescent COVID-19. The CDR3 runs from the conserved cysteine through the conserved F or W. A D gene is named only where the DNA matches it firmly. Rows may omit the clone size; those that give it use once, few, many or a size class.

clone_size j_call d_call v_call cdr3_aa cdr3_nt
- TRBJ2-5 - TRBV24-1 CATSGAGVYQETQYF TGTGCCACCAGTGGGGCCGGGGTGTACCAAGAGACCCAGTACTTC
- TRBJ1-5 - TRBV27 CASSSQGMGNQPQHF TGTGCCAGCAGTTCCCAGGGTATGGGCAATCAGCCCCAGCATTTT
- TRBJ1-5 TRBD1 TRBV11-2 CASSLGDSGNQPQHF TGTGCCAGCAGCTTAGGGGACAGCGGCAATCAGCCCCAGCATTTT
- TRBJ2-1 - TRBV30 CAWSLIRDYNEQFF TGTGCCTGGAGCCTAATCCGGGACTACAATGAGCAGTTCTTC
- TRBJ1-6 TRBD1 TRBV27 CASSFGTGPNSPLHF TGTGCCAGCAGTTTTGGGACAGGGCCTAATTCACCCCTCCACTTT
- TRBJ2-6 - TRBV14 CASSQDLTGPSSGANVLTF TGTGCCAGCAGCCAAGATTTGACAGGTCCTTCTTCTGGGGCCAACGTCCTGACTTTC
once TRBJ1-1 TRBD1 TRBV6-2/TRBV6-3 CASSLRQGWTEAFF TGTGCCAGCAGTCTGCGACAGGGCTGGACTGAAGCTTTCTTT
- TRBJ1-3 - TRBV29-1 CSVEGSQGNTIYF TGCAGCGTTGAGGGCAGCCAGGGAAACACCATATATTTT
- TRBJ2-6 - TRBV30 CAWRGPGANVLTF TGTGCCTGGAGGGGGCCTGGGGCCAACGTCCTGACTTTC
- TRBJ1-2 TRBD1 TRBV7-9 CASSIKDREGGYTF TGTGCCAGCAGCATAAAGGACAGGGAGGGTGGCTACACCTTC
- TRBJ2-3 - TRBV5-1 CASSLSIGRGRTDTQYF TGCGCCAGCAGCTTATCGATCGGGCGGGGGCGGACAGATACGCAGTATTTT
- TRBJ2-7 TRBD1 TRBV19 CASSIGGTDFDEQYF TGTGCCAGTAGTATAGGAGGGACAGACTTCGACGAGCAGTACTTC
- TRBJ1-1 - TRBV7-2 CASSLMAVNTEAFF TGTGCCAGCAGCTTAATGGCAGTCAACACTGAAGCTTTCTTT
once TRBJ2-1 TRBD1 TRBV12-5 CASGLGDRVGDEQFF TGTGCTAGTGGTTTAGGGGACAGGGTGGGGGATGAGCAGTTCTTC
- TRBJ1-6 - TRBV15 CATRASGVNSPLHF TGTGCCACCCGCGCCTCCGGGGTCAATTCACCCCTCCACTTT
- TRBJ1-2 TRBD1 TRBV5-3 CAPPGDRGFGGYTF TGTGCCCCCCCTGGGGACAGGGGTTTCGGTGGCTACACCTTC
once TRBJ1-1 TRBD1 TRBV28 CASSSAGTGEFLNTEAFF TGTGCCAGCAGTTCCGCCGGGACAGGGGAGTTCCTGAACACTGAAGCTTTCTTT
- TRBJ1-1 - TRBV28 CASRGPDSSPSGAFF TGTGCCAGCAGGGGACCGGACAGTTCCCCCTCCGGAGCTTTCTTT
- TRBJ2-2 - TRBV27 CASSFAQGKGTGELFF TGTGCCAGCAGTTTCGCCCAGGGCAAAGGCACCGGGGAGCTGTTTTTT
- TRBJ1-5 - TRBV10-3 CAISESRNQPQHF TGTGCCATCAGTGAGTCCCGGAATCAGCCCCAGCATTTT
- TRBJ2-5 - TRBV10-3 CASTPSVTQETQYF TGTGCCAGCACCCCTAGCGTCACACAAGAGACCCAGTACTTC
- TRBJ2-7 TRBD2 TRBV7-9 CASSLWGGEPYEQYF TGTGCCAGCAGCTTATGGGGGGGGGAACCCTACGAGCAGTACTTC
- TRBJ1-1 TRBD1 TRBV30 CAWSSLPGRGRTEAFF TGTGCCTGGAGTTCGCTTCCGGGCAGGGGGCGTACTGAAGCTTTCTTT
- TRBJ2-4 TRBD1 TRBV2 CASSGSDRAKNIQYF TGTGCCAGCAGTGGATCGGACAGGGCCAAAAACATTCAGTACTTC
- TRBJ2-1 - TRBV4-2 CASSQDSLATFF TGTGCCAGCAGCCAAGATTCGCTAGCTACCTTCTTC
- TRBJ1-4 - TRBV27 CASSWRGGEKLFF TGTGCCAGCTCATGGAGGGGTGGGGAAAAACTGTTTTTT
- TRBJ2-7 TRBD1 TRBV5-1 CASSLGDRGTYEQYF TGCGCCAGCAGCTTGGGGGACAGGGGAACCTACGAGCAGTACTTC
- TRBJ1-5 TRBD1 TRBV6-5 CASNPDRGIQPQHF TGTGCCAGCAACCCTGACAGGGGGATCCAGCCCCAGCATTTT
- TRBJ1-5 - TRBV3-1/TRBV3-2 CASSRDTNQPQHF TGTGCCAGCAGCCGGGACACTAATCAGCCCCAGCATTTT
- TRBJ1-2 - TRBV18 CASSLWGRGYTF TGTGCCAGCTCCCTATGGGGGCGGGGCTACACCTTC
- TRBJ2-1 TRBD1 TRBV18 CASSLDRGSEQFF TGTGCCAGCTCCCTGGACAGGGGGAGTGAGCAGTTCTTC
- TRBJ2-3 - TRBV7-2 CASSGRGAGSPHTQYF TGTGCCAGCAGCGGTCGGGGGGCCGGTTCCCCTCATACGCAGTATTTT
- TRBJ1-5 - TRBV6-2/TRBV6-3 CASSYEARGPRHQPQHF TGTGCCAGCAGTTACGAGGCGCGGGGTCCGAGGCATCAGCCCCAGCATTTT